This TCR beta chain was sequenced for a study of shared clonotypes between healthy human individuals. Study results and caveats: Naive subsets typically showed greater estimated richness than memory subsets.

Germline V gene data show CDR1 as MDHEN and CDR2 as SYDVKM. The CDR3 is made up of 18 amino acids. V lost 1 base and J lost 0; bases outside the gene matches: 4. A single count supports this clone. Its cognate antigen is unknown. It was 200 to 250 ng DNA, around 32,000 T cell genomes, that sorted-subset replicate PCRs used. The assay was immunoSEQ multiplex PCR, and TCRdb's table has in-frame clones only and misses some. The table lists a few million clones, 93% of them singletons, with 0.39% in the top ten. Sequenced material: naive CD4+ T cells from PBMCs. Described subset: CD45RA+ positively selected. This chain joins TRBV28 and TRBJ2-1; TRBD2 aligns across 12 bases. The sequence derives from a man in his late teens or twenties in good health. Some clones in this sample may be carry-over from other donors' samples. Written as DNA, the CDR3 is TGTGCCAGCAGTTTATCGGGGACTAGCGGGCTCTCCTACAATGAGCAGTTCTTC. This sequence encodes CASSLSGTSGLSYNEQFF.